Presented here are 20 T cell receptor beta chains from one specimen sequenced in a study of blood T cell repertoires in COVID-19. Repertoires were generated with immunoSEQ multiplex PCR, while TCRdb's copy carries only in-frame clones and drops some. This table holds 290,000 or so clones, just over 90% found once. Sequenced: peripheral blood. Receptors originate from a woman aged 25 to 39 with COVID-19, enrolled during active disease.

This chain links TRBV28 with TRBJ2-1; 14 positions match TRBD2. Germline V gene data show CDR1 as MDHEN and CDR2 as SYDVKM. V shed 2 bases and J 7 bases; nucleotides not matched to a gene: 4. The CDR3 consists of 16 residues. This CDR3 is CASSLGLAGGLNEQFF. In DNA form, the CDR3 reads TGTGCCAGCAGTTTAGGACTAGCGGGAGGTTTGAATGAGCAGTTCTTC.

The chain combines TRBV19 with TRBJ2-1; 10 bases line up with TRBD1. There are 18 residues in the CDR3. V gave up 6 bases and J gave up 0 bases; unmatched junction bases: 11. Germline CDR1 and CDR2: LNHDA and SQIVND (reference sequence). The CDR3 protein is CASRRDRGNSGSYNEQFF. DNA for the CDR3: TGTGCCAGTAGACGGGACAGGGGAAATAGCGGCTCCTACAATGAGCAGTTCTTC. Combining the CDR3 with reference TRBV19 and TRBJ2-1 gives the whole variable domain DGGITQSPKYLFRKEGQNVTLSCEQNLNHDAMYWYRQDPGQGLRLIYYSQIVNDFQKGDIAEGYSVSREKKESFPLTVTSAQKNPTAFYLCASRRDRGNSGSYNEQFFGPGTRLTVL.

CDR3 coding DNA: TGCGCCAGCAGTGGGGGAAGGGGGACAGGGGGCCCCGGCTACACCTTC. Translating it yields CASSGGRGTGGPGYTF. This rearrangement joins TRBV10-2 to TRBJ1-2, with 12 bases identical to TRBD1. CDR3 length: 16 amino acids. After removal of 4 bases from V and 8 bases from J, the junction contained 11 bases not matched to a gene. CDR1 and CDR2 from the germline V gene are WSHSY and SAAADI.

This clone was recorded once. This chain joins TRBV5-1 and TRBJ1-6, with unresolved D. Germline V gene data show CDR1 as SGHRS and CDR2 as YFSETQ. The CDR3 runs to 15 residues. Trimming took 2 bases from V and 0 from J, leaving 6 bases between them. CDR3 sequence reads: CASSFGGSYNSPLHF. The CDR3 DNA reads as TGCGCCAGCAGCTTTGGAGGCTCCTATAATTCACCCCTCCACTTT.

As concerns this clone: One junction end does not reproduce the germline sequence, and a read error may be involved. The chain carries TRBV7-9 and TRBJ2-7, with TRBD2 matching 11 bases. The CDR3 consists of 14 residues. Germline V gives CDR1 SEHNR, CDR2 FQNEAQ (reference sequence). DNA for the CDR3: TGTGCCAGCAACTTAGCGGGAGGGCCGGTCGAGCAGTACTTC. It translates to CASNLAGGPVEQYF.

This sequence joins TRBV28 and TRBJ2-7; D gene ambiguous. This CDR3 has 13 amino acids. Germline CDR1 MDHEN, CDR2 SYDVKM. V was clipped by 3 bases and J by 2 bases, with 8 bases between them. The CDR3 sequence is CASSLSGTYEQYF. In DNA form, the CDR3 reads TGTGCCAGCAGTTTGTCAGGTACCTACGAGCAGTACTTC.

This chain uses TRBV2 with TRBJ1-4; 8 positions match TRBD1. The CDR3 length is 14 residues. After removal of 7 bases from V and 7 bases from J, the junction contained 8 bases not matched to a gene. Germline V gene sequence: CDR1 SNHLY, CDR2 FYNNEI. The CDR3 region is CASTNRGYGEKLFF. The CDR3 DNA reads TGTGCCAGCACCAACAGGGGGTACGGTGAAAAACTGTTTTTT.

CDR3 amino acids: CSVEDLGNQKLFF. DNA of the CDR3: TGCAGCGTTGAAGATCTGGGCAACCAAAAACTGTTTTTT. This sequence joins TRBV29-1 and TRBJ1-4; no reliable D call. V dropped 0 bases and J dropped 9 bases, with 11 bases sitting between them. CDR1 and CDR2 (germline): SQVTM, ANQGSEA. CDR3 size: 13 residues.

The V call is TRBV18, the J call TRBJ2-5; 8 nucleotides agree with TRBD1. The CDR3 is made up of 14 amino acids. Trimming took 3 bases from V and 3 from J; bases not matched to a gene: 3. Per germline, CDR1 KGHSH and CDR2 LQKENI. CDR3 sequence (DNA): TGTGCCAGCTCACCCCTGGGACAGGAAGAGACCCAGTACTTC. This sequence encodes CASSPLGQEETQYF. Together with reference TRBV18 and TRBJ2-5, the CDR3 gives the full variable domain: NAGVMQNPRHLVRRRGQEARLRCSPMKGHSHVYWYRQLPEEGLKFMVYLQKENIIDESGMPKERFSAEFPKEGPSILRIQQVVRGDSAAYFCASSPLGQEETQYFGPGTRLLVL.

This chain joins TRBV9 and TRBJ1-6, with D maybe TRBD1 (6 bases). Germline values: CDR1 SGDLS, CDR2 YYNGEE. V lost 0 bases to trimming and J lost 10 bases, with 17 bases between them. The CDR3 contains 16 residues. CDR3 amino acids: CASSVVLQGYGSPLHF. CDR3 nucleotides: TGTGCCAGCAGCGTAGTATTACAGGGCTATGGATCACCCCTCCACTTT.

The chain uses TRBV6-1 and TRBJ1-2, with TRBD1 matching 7 bases. Germline lookup yields CDR1 MNHNS and CDR2 SASEGT. J lost 2 bases, V lost 0 bases, and 3 bases had no gene match. The CDR3 length is 15 residues. The DNA for the CDR3 is TGTGCCAGCAGTGAAGCAGGGGGCAGAAACTATGGCTACACCTTC. Its protein is CASSEAGGRNYGYTF.

The chain recombines TRBV5-1 with TRBJ2-3; 7 bases align to TRBD1. The V gene's germline CDR1 is SGHRS and CDR2 YFSETQ. With 0 bases clipped from V and 4 bases from J, the junction kept 5 bases outside the gene matches. CDR3 length: 15 amino acids. The CDR3: CASSLGQGIPDTQYF. DNA of the CDR3: TGCGCCAGCAGCTTGGGACAGGGAATTCCAGATACGCAGTATTTT.

V and J are TRBV28 and TRBJ2-1; 11 nucleotides align to TRBD2. CDR1 and CDR2 (germline): MDHEN, SYDVKM. This CDR3 spans 14 amino acids. V dropped 10 bases and J dropped 7; count of bases not matched to a gene: 9. DNA of the CDR3: TGTGCCACCAAGACTAGCGGGAAGAGAAATGAGCAGTTCTTC. Encoded protein: CATKTSGKRNEQFF.

This chain links TRBV2 with TRBJ2-5; D not certain. Trimming removed 2 bases from V and 4 bases from J, with 23 bases in between. Germline V gene sequence: CDR1 SNHLY, CDR2 FYNNEI. This CDR3 is 18 amino acids long. CDR3 sequence reads: CASSERSVSVSVVETQYF. CDR3 bases: TGTGCCAGCAGTGAACGATCAGTGAGCGTTTCGGTGGTAGAGACCCAGTACTTC.

The chain uses TRBV4-2 and TRBJ1-2, with 7 nucleotides matching TRBD1. Trimming cost V 3 bases and J 4 bases; bases outside gene matches: 5. Germline values: CDR1 LGHNA, CDR2 YNFKEQ. The CDR3 has 14 residues. The CDR3 nucleotides read TGTGCCAGCAGCCAGGGGGACAGCAGCTATGGCTACACCTTC. This codes for CASSQGDSSYGYTF.

J is TRBJ2-2 and V is TRBV23-1, with 8 bases that match TRBD2. TRBV23-1 is an ORF for which the function is uncertain. The CDR3 totals 17 residues. V lost 0 bases to trimming and J lost 5 bases; unmatched junction nucleotides: 8. CDR3 sequence reads: CASSQSSTSAGTGELFF. The CDR3 DNA reads TGCGCCAGCAGTCAATCATCGACTAGCGCAGGGACCGGGGAGCTGTTTTTT.

The V call is TRBV10-2, the J call TRBJ2-7; D is possibly TRBD1 (5 bases). There are 13 residues in the CDR3. The ends were cut back, 1 base at V and 7 bases at J, with 11 bases in the middle. CDR1 is WSHSY and CDR2 is SAAADI in the germline V gene. For the CDR3, the DNA is TGCGCCAGCAGTGAGTTAGGGGCAGGTGAGCAGTACTTC. Protein: CASSELGAGEQYF.

The chain uses TRBV6-6 and TRBJ1-1; 11 positions agree with TRBD1. V dropped 5 bases and J dropped 2; count of bases not matched to a gene: 4. In germline, CDR1 is MNHNY, CDR2 SVGAGI (reference sequence). This CDR3 comprises 15 residues. CDR3 residues: CASSRTGGGNTEAFF. CDR3 nucleotide sequence: TGTGCCAGCAGTCGGACAGGGGGCGGTAACACTGAAGCTTTCTTT.

The chain recombines TRBV3-1 (or the pseudogene TRBV3-2) with TRBJ1-4, with 12 bases fitting TRBD1. Per germline, CDR1 LGHDT and CDR2 YNNKEL (reference sequence). The CDR3 is 18 residues long. V lost 2 bases to trimming and J lost 8 bases; unmatched junction nucleotides: 12. This CDR3 reads CASSQPGTGGVLGEKLFF. CDR3 DNA: TGTGCCAGCAGCCAACCCGGGACAGGGGGCGTGTTAGGCGAAAAACTGTTTTTT.

J is TRBJ2-7 and V is TRBV27; the D gene is possibly TRBD1 (5 bases). Between the trimmed V and J ends, which lost 4 bases and 6 bases, there was a span of 19 bases. The CDR3 spans 15 residues. Looked up from germline, CDR1 is MNHEY and CDR2 is SMNVEV (reference sequence). DNA of the CDR3: TGTGCCAGCAGTTCCACCCCTAAGGGGATCGGCGAGCAGTACTTC. Translated: CASSSTPKGIGEQYF.